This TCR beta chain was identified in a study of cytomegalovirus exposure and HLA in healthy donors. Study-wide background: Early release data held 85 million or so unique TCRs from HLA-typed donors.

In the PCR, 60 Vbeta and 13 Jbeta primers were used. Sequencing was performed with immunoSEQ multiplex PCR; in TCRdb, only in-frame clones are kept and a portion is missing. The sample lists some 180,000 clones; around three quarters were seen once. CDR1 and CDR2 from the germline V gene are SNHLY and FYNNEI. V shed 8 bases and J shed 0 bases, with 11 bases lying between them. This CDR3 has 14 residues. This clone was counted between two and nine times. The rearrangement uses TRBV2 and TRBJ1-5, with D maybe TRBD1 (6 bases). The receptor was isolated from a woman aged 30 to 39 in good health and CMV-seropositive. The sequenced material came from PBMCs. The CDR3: CASGGQFSNQPQHF. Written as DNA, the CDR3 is TGTGCCAGCGGGGGACAATTTAGCAATCAGCCCCAGCATTTT.